Shown below are 24 T cell receptor beta chains from a single sample sequenced in a study of shared clonotypes between healthy human individuals. The naive CD8 subset, CD45RO-negative cells positively selected for CCR7, excluded terminally differentiated effector memory CD45RA+ cells. Assay: immunoSEQ multiplex PCR; the TCRdb copy retains only in-frame clones and omits some. Altogether roughly 2.1 million clones are present, about 93% being singletons, with the ten largest covering under 2%. Sequenced material: naive CD8+ T cells from PBMCs. The source of these receptors is a man between 18 and 29 years old in good health. Some clones in this sample may be carry-over from other donors' samples.

The chain recombines TRBV5-1 with TRBJ2-1; 10 bases agree with TRBD2. Looked up from germline, CDR1 is SGHRS and CDR2 is YFSETQ. The CDR3 consists of 13 residues. The J segment lost 10 bases and the V segment lost 4 bases, leaving 5 bases of the junction unmatched. CDR3 sequence (DNA): TGCGCCAGCAGCCTTGGACTAGCGGACGAGCAGTTCTTC. This sequence encodes CASSLGLADEQFF.

The chain is built from TRBV7-9 and TRBJ2-3; 7 nucleotides line up with TRBD2. The CDR3 runs 15 residues. Trimming at V came to 4 bases and at J to 1 base, leaving 5 bases not matched to a gene. Per the germline V gene, CDR1 is SEHNR and CDR2 is FQNEAQ (reference sequence). CDR3 in DNA: TGTGCCAGCAGCTACCCTAGCGGAGGCACAGATACGCAGTATTTT. Amino acids: CASSYPSGGTDTQYF.

Of note for this clone: Other DNA sequences in the same sample also yield this CDR3. V usage is TRBV7-9 and J usage is TRBJ2-7; no clear D gene. Germline assignment: CDR1 SEHNR and CDR2 FQNEAQ (reference sequence). V shed 3 bases and J shed 7 bases, with 7 bases lying between them. The CDR3 spans 11 residues. In DNA, the CDR3 is TGTGCCAGCAGCTTCCTTAATGAGCAGTACTTC. Encoded protein: CASSFLNEQYF.

This clone was seen more than once but under ten times. The CDR3, as DNA: TGTGCCAGCAGTTTGAGGGTGGCCAACTATGGCTACACCTTC. Residues: CASSLRVANYGYTF. The chain is built from TRBV28 and TRBJ1-2; D unresolved. The CDR3 runs to 14 residues. Trimming took 3 bases from V and 2 from J, leaving 10 bases between them. Germline lookup yields CDR1 MDHEN and CDR2 SYDVKM.

The chain recombines TRBV27 with TRBJ2-1, with a weak D call TRBD1 (5 bases). V lost 10 bases and J lost 1, with 14 bases in between. Per germline, CDR1 MNHEY and CDR2 SMNVEV (reference sequence). This CDR3 has 14 residues. The DNA of the CDR3 is TGTGCCACAGGGTGGGGTCTATCCTACAATGAGCAGTTCTTC. Amino acid sequence: CATGWGLSYNEQFF.

The rearrangement joins TRBV9 to TRBJ2-2, with D perhaps being TRBD1 or TRBD2 (5 bases each). Germline V gene sequence: CDR1 SGDLS, CDR2 YYNGEE. The CDR3 sequence is 16 residues long. The germline V and J ends were trimmed by 3 bases and 0 bases, with 12 bases remaining between them. This chain's CDR3 is CASSGRGRANTGELFF. CDR3 in DNA: TGTGCCAGCAGCGGACGGGGACGGGCGAACACCGGGGAGCTGTTTTTT.

This clone was recorded once. V gene TRBV4-1 combines with J gene TRBJ1-5, with 8 bases fitting TRBD1. The trim removed 1 base at V and 2 bases at J, leaving 4 bases unmatched. The CDR3 runs to 16 residues. The germline CDR1 and CDR2 sequences are MGHRA and YSYEKL. The DNA of the CDR3 is TGCGCCAGCAGCCAAGGCCCACAGGGGGGCAATCAGCCCCAGCATTTT. The encoded protein is CASSQGPQGGNQPQHF.

The rearrangement joins TRBV7-6 to TRBJ2-7; 7 nucleotides line up with TRBD1. Losses at the gene ends were 5 bases for V and 4 bases for J; bases not matched to a gene: 8. CDR3 length: 14 amino acids. Germline CDR1 reads SGHVS; CDR2 reads FNYEAQ. Here the CDR3 reads CASSTQGQEYEQYF. CDR3 DNA: TGTGCCAGCAGCACCCAAGGACAGGAGTACGAGCAGTACTTC.

The chain carries TRBV6-1 and TRBJ1-1; no firm D call. Germline V gene data show CDR1 as MNHNS and CDR2 as SASEGT. This CDR3 has 14 residues. Trimming pared 10 bases from V and 0 bases from J, leaving 15 bases between. The CDR3, as DNA: TGTGCCACCAGAGGTTTGACAATGAACACTGAAGCTTTCTTT. The encoded protein is CATRGLTMNTEAFF.

The chain uses TRBV19 and TRBJ2-1, with 12 bases identical to TRBD2. CDR3 size: 16 residues. Germline CDR1 reads LNHDA; CDR2 reads SQIVND (reference sequence). V shed 1 base, J shed 7 bases, and the junction held 5 bases outside the gene matches. The CDR3 spells CASSIGLAGVGNEQFF. In nucleotides, the CDR3 is TGTGCCAGTAGTATAGGACTAGCGGGAGTAGGTAATGAGCAGTTCTTC. Variable domain in full (rest from reference TRBV19 and TRBJ2-1): DGGITQSPKYLFRKEGQNVTLSCEQNLNHDAMYWYRQDPGQGLRLIYYSQIVNDFQKGDIAEGYSVSREKKESFPLTVTSAQKNPTAFYLCASSIGLAGVGNEQFFGPGTRLTVL.

This clone has only one observation. This chain links TRBV15 with TRBJ2-7, with 8 bases matching TRBD1. Trimming removed 1 base from V and 7 bases from J; junction bases left unmatched: 9. Germline V lookup: CDR1 LNHNV, CDR2 YYDKDF (reference sequence). The CDR3 loop spans 15 amino acids. CDR3 in amino acids: CATSRGGQGALEQYF. The CDR3 DNA reads TGTGCCACCAGCAGAGGAGGGCAGGGGGCGCTTGAGCAGTACTTC.

The chain combines TRBV7-9 with TRBJ2-1, with TRBD1 as a possible D gene (6 bases). The V end lost 1 base, the J end lost 2 bases, and 9 bases lay between the germline ends. The CDR3 runs 15 residues. Germline CDR1 is SEHNR and CDR2 is FQNEAQ (reference sequence). The CDR3 protein is CASSLGDTTYNEQFF. In nucleotides, the CDR3 is TGTGCCAGCAGCTTAGGGGACACAACCTACAATGAGCAGTTCTTC.

V usage is TRBV4-3 and J usage is TRBJ2-7, with D perhaps assigned TRBD1 or TRBD2 (6 bases each). This CDR3 spans 16 amino acids. CDR1 LGHNA and CDR2 YSLEER come from the germline V gene. Deletions cut 2 bases from V and 0 bases from J, with 14 bases between. The CDR3, as DNA: TGCGCCAGCAGCCAAAGCACGGGGGCGGGCTCCTACGAGCAGTACTTC. Protein: CASSQSTGAGSYEQYF.

The chain employs TRBV7-9 and TRBJ2-1; 7 bases fit TRBD1. V lost 5 bases to trimming and J lost 6 bases; unmatched junction nucleotides: 4. The CDR3 loop spans 13 amino acids. CDR1 SEHNR and CDR2 FQNEAQ come from the germline V gene (reference sequence). The CDR3 protein is CASSPRQGNEQFF. The CDR3 bases are TGTGCCAGCAGCCCTCGACAGGGCAATGAGCAGTTCTTC.

This chain joins TRBV9 and TRBJ1-2, with a tentative D call TRBD1 (5 bases). The CDR3 length is 17 residues. Trimming left V 3 bases short and J 0 bases short, with 18 bases between. The germline CDR1 and CDR2 sequences are SGDLS and YYNGEE. Here the CDR3 reads CASSGMGVEGANYGYTF. The CDR3, as DNA: TGTGCCAGCAGCGGGATGGGGGTCGAGGGTGCTAACTATGGCTACACCTTC.

This clone was observed a few times. The chain recombines TRBV9 with TRBJ2-2, with D perhaps TRBD2 (5 bases). The CDR3 is 16 residues long. Between the trimmed V and J ends, which lost 4 bases and 0 bases, there was a span of 13 bases. Germline V gene sequence: CDR1 SGDLS, CDR2 YYNGEE. CDR3 region: CASSPKGGPNTGELFF. Written as DNA, the CDR3 is TGTGCCAGCAGCCCCAAGGGCGGGCCGAACACCGGGGAGCTGTTTTTT.

The chain recombines TRBV2 with TRBJ2-1; no firm D call. There are 13 residues in the CDR3. Trimming cost V 4 bases and J 4 bases, with 8 bases left between them. CDR1 SNHLY and CDR2 FYNNEI come from the germline V gene. The CDR3 coding sequence is TGTGCCAGCAGTGGGGCCGATTACAATGAGCAGTTCTTC. Its protein is CASSGADYNEQFF.

The chain links TRBV4-1 to TRBJ2-1; no definite D call. Germline loops: CDR1 MGHRA, CDR2 YSYEKL. The ends were cut back, 3 bases at V and 8 bases at J, with 11 bases in the middle. The CDR3 is 13 residues long. CDR3 in DNA: TGCGCCAGCAGCCACCCCACTCTCGATGAGCAGTTCTTC. Encoded protein: CASSHPTLDEQFF.

This chain joins TRBV11-2 and TRBJ2-1, with D tentatively TRBD2 (5 bases). Germline values: CDR1 SGHAT, CDR2 FQNNGV. V dropped 2 bases and J dropped 0 bases, with 14 bases sitting between them. The CDR3 has 17 residues. The CDR3 coding sequence is TGTGCCAGCAGCTTATTGAGGGAGCCCTCCTCCTACAATGAGCAGTTCTTC. Translation: CASSLLREPSSYNEQFF.

Comment on this clone: The same CDR3 is also encoded by other DNA sequences in this sample. The chain couples TRBV28 to TRBJ1-5, with a weak D call TRBD1 (6 bases). Germline CDR1 is MDHEN and CDR2 is SYDVKM. This CDR3 contains 14 residues. The ends were cut back, 2 bases at V and 6 bases at J, with 11 bases in the middle. The CDR3 here is CASSLGQGSQPQHF. The DNA for the CDR3 is TGTGCCAGCAGTTTAGGGCAGGGGTCTCAGCCCCAGCATTTT.

This chain uses TRBV11-2 with TRBJ2-5, with 8 bases aligning to TRBD1. The CDR3 contains 16 residues. The V segment lost 5 bases and the J segment 4 bases; nucleotides outside the gene matches: 12. Germline CDR1 reads SGHAT; CDR2 reads FQNNGV. CDR3 loop: CASSLIRAGGSETQYF. The CDR3 coding sequence is TGTGCCAGCAGCCTCATTAGGGCAGGGGGCTCAGAGACCCAGTACTTC.

This chain uses TRBV7-2 with TRBJ2-3; maybe TRBD2 (6 bases). Germline V lookup: CDR1 SGHTA, CDR2 FQGNSA. Between the trimmed V and J ends, which lost 1 base and 0 bases, there was a span of 17 bases. The length of the CDR3 is 18 residues. CDR3 sequence reads: CASSLDPPWSGSTDTQYF. The DNA for the CDR3 is TGTGCCAGCAGCTTAGACCCACCGTGGAGCGGGAGCACAGATACGCAGTATTTT.

This chain connects TRBV9 to TRBJ1-2; D remains unclear. The CDR3 contains 14 residues. CDR1 is SGDLS, CDR2 YYNGEE, per germline. Trimming removed 4 bases at V and 3 bases at J, with 13 bases between. In DNA form, the CDR3 reads TGTGCCAGCAGCATTAGCCGGGATTACTATGGCTACACCTTC. It codes for CASSISRDYYGYTF.

The gene calls are TRBV2 and TRBJ2-1, with no clear D. V lost 4 bases to trimming and J lost 0 bases, with 13 bases between them. Germline assignment: CDR1 SNHLY and CDR2 FYNNEI. This CDR3 is built from 16 residues. CDR3 protein: CASSAERYSSYNEQFF. CDR3 bases: TGTGCCAGCAGTGCTGAACGCTACAGCTCCTACAATGAGCAGTTCTTC. The full variable domain, in which reference TRBV2 and TRBJ2-1 provide the parts outside the CDR3, is EPEVTQTPSHQVTQMGQEVILRCVPISNHLYFYWYRQILGQKVEFLVSFYNNEISEKSEIFDDQFSVERPDGSNFTLKIRSTKLEDSAMYFCASSAERYSSYNEQFFGPGTRLTVL.